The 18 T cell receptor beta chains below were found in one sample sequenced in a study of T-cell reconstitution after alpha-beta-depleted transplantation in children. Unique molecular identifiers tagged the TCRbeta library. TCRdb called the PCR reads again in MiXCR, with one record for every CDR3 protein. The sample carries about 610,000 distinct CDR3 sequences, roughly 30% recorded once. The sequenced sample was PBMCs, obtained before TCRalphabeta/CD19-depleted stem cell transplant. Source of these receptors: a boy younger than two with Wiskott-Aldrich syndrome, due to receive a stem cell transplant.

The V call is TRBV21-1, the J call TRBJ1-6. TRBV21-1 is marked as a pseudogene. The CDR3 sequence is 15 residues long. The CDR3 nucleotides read TGTGCCAGCAGCTCAAGGGTCATTGGAAGATCACCCCTCCACTTT. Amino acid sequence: CASSSRVIGRSPLHF.

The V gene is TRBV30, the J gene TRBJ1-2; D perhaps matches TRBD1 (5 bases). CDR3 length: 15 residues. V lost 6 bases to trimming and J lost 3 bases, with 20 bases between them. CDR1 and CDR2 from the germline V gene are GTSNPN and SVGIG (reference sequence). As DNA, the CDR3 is TGTGCCTGTACCCCGGGACGTGCCCGGCACTATGGCTACACCTTC. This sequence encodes CACTPGRARHYGYTF.

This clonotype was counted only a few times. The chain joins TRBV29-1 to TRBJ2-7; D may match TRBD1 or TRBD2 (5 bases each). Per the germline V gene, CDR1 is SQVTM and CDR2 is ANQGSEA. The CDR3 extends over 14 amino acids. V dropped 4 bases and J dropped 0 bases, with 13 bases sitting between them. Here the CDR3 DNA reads TGCAGCGTTGTGGGGGACGGAAGCTCCTACGAGCAGTACTTC. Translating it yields CSVVGDGSSYEQYF.

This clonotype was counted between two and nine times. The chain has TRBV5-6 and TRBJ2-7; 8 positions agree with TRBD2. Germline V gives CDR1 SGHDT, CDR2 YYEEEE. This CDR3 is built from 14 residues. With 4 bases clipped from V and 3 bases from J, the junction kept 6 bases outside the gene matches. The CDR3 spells CASSRGSGSYEQYF. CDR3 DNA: TGTGCCAGCAGCCGGGGCAGCGGGAGCTACGAGCAGTACTTC. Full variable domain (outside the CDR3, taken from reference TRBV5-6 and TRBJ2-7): DAGVTQSPTHLIKTRGQQVTLRCSPKSGHDTVSWYQQALGQGPQFIFQYYEEEERQRGNFPDRFSGHQFPNYSSELNVNALLLGDSALYLCASSRGSGSYEQYFGPGTRLTVT.

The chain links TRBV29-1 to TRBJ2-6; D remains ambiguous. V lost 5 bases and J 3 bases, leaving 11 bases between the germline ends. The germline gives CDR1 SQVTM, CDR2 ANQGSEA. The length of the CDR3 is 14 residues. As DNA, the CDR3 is TGCAGCGTTATGCCGTCGGGTGGGGCCAACGTCCTGACTTTC. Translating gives CSVMPSGGANVLTF.

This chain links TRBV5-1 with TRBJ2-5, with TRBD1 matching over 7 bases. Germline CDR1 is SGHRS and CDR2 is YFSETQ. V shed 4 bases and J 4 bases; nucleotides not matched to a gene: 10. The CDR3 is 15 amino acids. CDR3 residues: CASSPRTGERETQYF. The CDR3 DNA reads TGCGCCAGCAGCCCTAGAACAGGGGAAAGAGAGACCCAGTACTTC.

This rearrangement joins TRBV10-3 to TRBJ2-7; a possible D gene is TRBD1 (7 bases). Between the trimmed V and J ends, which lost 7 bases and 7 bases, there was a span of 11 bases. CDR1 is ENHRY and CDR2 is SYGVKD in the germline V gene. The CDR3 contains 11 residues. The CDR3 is CAIMSGGEQYF. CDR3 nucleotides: TGTGCCATCATGTCAGGGGGGGAGCAGTACTTC.

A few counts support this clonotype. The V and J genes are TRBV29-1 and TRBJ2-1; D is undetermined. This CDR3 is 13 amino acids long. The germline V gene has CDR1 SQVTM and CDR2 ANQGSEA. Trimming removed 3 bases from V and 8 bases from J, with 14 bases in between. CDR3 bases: TGCAGCGTTGAGGGCATATTGAGCGATGAGCAGTTCTTC. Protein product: CSVEGILSDEQFF.

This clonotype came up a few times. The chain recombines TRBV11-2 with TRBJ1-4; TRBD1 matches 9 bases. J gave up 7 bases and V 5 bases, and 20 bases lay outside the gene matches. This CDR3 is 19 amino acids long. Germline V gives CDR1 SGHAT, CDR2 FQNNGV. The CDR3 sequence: CASSLEDRGRDFKAEKLFF. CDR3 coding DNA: TGTGCCAGCAGCCTCGAGGACAGGGGAAGAGATTTCAAAGCTGAAAAACTGTTTTTT.

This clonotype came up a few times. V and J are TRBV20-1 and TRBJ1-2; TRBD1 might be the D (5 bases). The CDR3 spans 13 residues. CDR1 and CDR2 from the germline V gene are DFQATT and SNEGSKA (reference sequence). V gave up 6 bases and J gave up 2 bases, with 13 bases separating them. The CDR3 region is CSAAPAGNYGYTF. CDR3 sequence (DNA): TGCAGTGCCGCCCCAGCAGGGAACTATGGCTACACCTTC.

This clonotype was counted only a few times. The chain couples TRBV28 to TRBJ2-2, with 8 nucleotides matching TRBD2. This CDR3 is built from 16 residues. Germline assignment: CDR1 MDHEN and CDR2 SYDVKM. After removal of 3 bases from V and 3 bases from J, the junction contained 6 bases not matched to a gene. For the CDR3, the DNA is TGTGCCAGCAGTTTCTCAGGACTAGCCGACACCGGGGAGCTGTTTTTT. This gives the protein CASSFSGLADTGELFF.

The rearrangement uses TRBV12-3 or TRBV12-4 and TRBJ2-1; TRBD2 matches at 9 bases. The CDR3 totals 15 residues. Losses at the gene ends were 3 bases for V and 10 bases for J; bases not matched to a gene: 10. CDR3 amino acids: CASSFIWREGNEQFF. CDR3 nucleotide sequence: TGTGCCAGCAGTTTTATATGGCGGGAGGGTAACGAGCAGTTCTTC.

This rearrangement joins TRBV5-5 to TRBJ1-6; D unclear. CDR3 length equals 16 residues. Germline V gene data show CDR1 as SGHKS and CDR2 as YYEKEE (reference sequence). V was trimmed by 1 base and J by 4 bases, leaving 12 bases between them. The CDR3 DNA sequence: TGTGCCAGCAGCTTGAAGGCATCAGTTTATAATTCACCCCTCCACTTT. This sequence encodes CASSLKASVYNSPLHF. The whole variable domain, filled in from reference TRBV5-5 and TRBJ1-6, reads DAGVTQSPTHLIKTRGQQVTLRCSPISGHKSVSWYQQVLGQGPQFIFQYYEKEERGRGNFPDRFSARQFPNYSSELNVNALLLGDSALYLCASSLKASVYNSPLHFGNGTRLTVT.

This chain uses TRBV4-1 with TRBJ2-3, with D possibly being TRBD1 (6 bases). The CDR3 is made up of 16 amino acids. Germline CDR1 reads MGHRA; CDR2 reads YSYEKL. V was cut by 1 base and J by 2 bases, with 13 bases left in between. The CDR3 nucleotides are TGCGCCAGCAGCCAAGGCCAGGGGCATCACACAGATACGCAGTATTTT. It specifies CASSQGQGHHTDTQYF.

The CDR3 DNA reads as TGCAGTGCTAGGGGGTTCCCGGGACTAGCGGGAGGAGCGAAAAACAATGAGCAGTTCTTC. This sequence encodes CSARGFPGLAGGAKNNEQFF. The rearrangement joins TRBV20-1 to TRBJ2-1; TRBD2 matches at 15 bases. CDR1 DFQATT and CDR2 SNEGSKA come from the germline V gene (reference sequence). The V segment lost 3 bases and the J segment 5 bases; nucleotides outside the gene matches: 17. CDR3 length: 20 residues.

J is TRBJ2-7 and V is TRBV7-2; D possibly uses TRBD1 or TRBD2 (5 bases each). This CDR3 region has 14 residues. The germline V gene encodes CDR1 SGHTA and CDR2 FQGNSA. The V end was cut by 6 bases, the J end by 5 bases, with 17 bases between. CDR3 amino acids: CASRAQGAGHEQYF. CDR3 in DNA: TGTGCCAGCAGGGCGCAGGGCGCGGGTCACGAGCAGTACTTC.

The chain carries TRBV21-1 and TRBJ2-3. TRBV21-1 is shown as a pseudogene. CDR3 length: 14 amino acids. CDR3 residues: CASSAAKGPDTQYF. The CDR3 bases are TGTGCCAGCAGCGCGGCGAAGGGTCCAGATACGCAGTATTTT.

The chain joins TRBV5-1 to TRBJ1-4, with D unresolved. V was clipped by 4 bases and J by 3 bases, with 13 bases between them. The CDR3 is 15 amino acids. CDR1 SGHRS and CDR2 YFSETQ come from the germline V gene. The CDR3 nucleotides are TGCGCCAGCAGCCCTGGCGACGGGGCTAATGAAAAACTGTTTTTT. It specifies CASSPGDGANEKLFF.